These T cell receptor beta chains were read from a single sample in a study of blood T cell repertoires in COVID-19. Using immunoSEQ multiplex PCR, the repertoire was profiled, and TCRdb retains in-frame clones only, with some absent. The sample records under 300,000 clones, 85% to 90% being singletons. Source material: PBMCs or T cells enriched from blood (not recorded which). The receptor set was obtained from a woman aged 55-70 years in a cohort exposed to, infected with or recovered from COVID-19 (not recorded which). Both conserved end residues are part of each CDR3. Each record gives: V gene, clone size, J gene, D gene, CDR3 protein, CDR3 DNA. The D gene is left open where the match is weak. Rows may omit the clone size; those that give it use once, few, many or a size class.

V: TRBV5-1
size: NA
J: TRBJ2-6
D: NA
CDR3: CASSLTARDTGANVLTF
DNA: TGCGCCAGCAGCCTGACAGCCAGGGATACTGGGGCCAACGTCCTGACTTTC

V: TRBV27
size: NA
J: TRBJ1-6
D: NA
CDR3: CASKRGSNSPLHF
DNA: TGTGCCAGTAAGAGGGGGTCTAATTCACCCCTCCACTTT

V: TRBV7-9
size: NA
J: TRBJ1-5
D: NA
CDR3: CASSLTADSNQPQHF
DNA: TGTGCCAGCAGCTTAACAGCAGATAGCAATCAGCCCCAGCATTTT

V: TRBV28
size: once
J: TRBJ1-4
D: NA
CDR3: CASTLTQVGEKLFF
DNA: TGTGCCAGCACTTTGACTCAAGTCGGGGAAAAACTGTTTTTT

V: TRBV24-1
size: NA
J: TRBJ2-5
D: NA
CDR3: CATSLSPLQETQYF
DNA: TGTGCCACCAGTCTCTCTCCCCTACAAGAGACCCAGTACTTC

V: TRBV7-2
size: NA
J: TRBJ2-7
D: TRBD1
CDR3: CASSLRDRGSEQYF
DNA: TGTGCCAGCAGCTTGAGGGACAGGGGAAGCGAGCAGTACTTC

V: TRBV7-9
size: NA
J: TRBJ1-4
D: TRBD1
CDR3: CASSPWTGFNEKLFF
DNA: TGTGCCAGCAGCCCTTGGACAGGGTTTAATGAAAAACTGTTTTTT

V: TRBV13
size: NA
J: TRBJ1-4
D: NA
CDR3: CASSFQKAGVGEKLFF
DNA: TGTGCCAGCAGCTTTCAAAAGGCAGGGGTCGGCGAAAAACTGTTTTTT

V: TRBV5-4
size: NA
J: TRBJ2-7
D: TRBD1
CDR3: CASSFVDRAYEQYF
DNA: TGTGCCAGCAGCTTTGTTGACAGGGCCTACGAGCAGTACTTC

V: TRBV7-2
size: once
J: TRBJ2-3
D: NA
CDR3: CASSPEIPGVTTDTQYF
DNA: TGTGCCAGCAGCCCCGAAATACCGGGAGTGACAACAGATACGCAGTATTTT

V: TRBV2
size: NA
J: TRBJ1-2
D: TRBD1
CDR3: CASSDFRDSPSYTF
DNA: TGTGCCAGCAGTGATTTTCGGGACAGCCCAAGCTACACCTTC

V: TRBV28
size: NA
J: TRBJ2-7
D: NA
CDR3: CASSSGGSYEQYF
DNA: TGTGCCAGCAGTTCAGGGGGGTCCTACGAGCAGTACTTC

V: TRBV19
size: NA
J: TRBJ2-6
D: NA
CDR3: CASSIVRFNPSGANVLTF
DNA: TGTGCCAGTAGTATCGTTAGATTTAACCCCTCTGGGGCCAACGTCCTGACTTTC

V: TRBV29-1
size: NA
J: TRBJ2-7
D: NA
CDR3: CSVEGGDSYEQYF
DNA: TGCAGCGTTGAAGGGGGGGACTCCTACGAGCAGTACTTC

V: TRBV30
size: NA
J: TRBJ1-5
D: NA
CDR3: CAWSVHRDNQPQHF
DNA: TGTGCCTGGAGTGTACACAGGGACAATCAGCCCCAGCATTTT

V: TRBV7-9
size: NA
J: TRBJ2-7
D: NA
CDR3: CASSLAGGLSYEQYF
DNA: TGTGCCAGCAGCTTAGCGGGGGGACTCTCCTACGAGCAGTACTTC

V: TRBV28
size: NA
J: TRBJ1-6
D: TRBD1
CDR3: CASSPSTGIYSPLHF
DNA: TGTGCCAGCAGTCCCTCGACAGGGATTTATTCACCCCTCCACTTT

V: TRBV28
size: NA
J: TRBJ1-2
D: TRBD1
CDR3: CASSAPQGARLGYTF
DNA: TGTGCCAGCAGCGCACCCCAGGGGGCGCGTCTTGGCTACACCTTC

V: TRBV29-1
size: NA
J: TRBJ2-5
D: TRBD2
CDR3: CSVGPPSGSGETQYF
DNA: TGCAGCGTTGGCCCCCCTAGCGGGAGTGGAGAGACCCAGTACTTC

V: TRBV5-1
size: NA
J: TRBJ1-5
D: TRBD1
CDR3: CASSLSTGGNQPQHF
DNA: TGCGCCAGCAGCTTGTCTACAGGGGGCAATCAGCCCCAGCATTTT

V: TRBV5-1
size: NA
J: TRBJ1-4
D: NA
CDR3: CASSLLQGPSELFF
DNA: TGCGCCAGCAGCTTACTACAGGGCCCCTCGGAACTGTTTTTT

V: TRBV11-2
size: NA
J: TRBJ2-7
D: NA
CDR3: CASSLTRPGEQYF
DNA: TGTGCCAGCAGCCTTACTAGACCTGGAGAGCAGTACTTC

V: TRBV7-7
size: NA
J: TRBJ1-6
D: NA
CDR3: CASSSGFDTLSSYNSPLHF
DNA: TGTGCTAGCAGCTCAGGGTTCGATACCCTCAGCTCCTATAATTCACCCCTCCACTTT

V: TRBV28
size: once
J: TRBJ1-5
D: NA
CDR3: CASSSRQAGNQPQHF
DNA: TGTGCCAGCAGTTCTCGACAAGCGGGCAATCAGCCCCAGCATTTT

V: TRBV3-1/TRBV3-2
size: NA
J: TRBJ1-5
D: TRBD1
CDR3: CASSRGQGGGQPQHF
DNA: TGTGCCAGCAGCCGAGGACAGGGGGGCGGGCAGCCCCAGCATTTT

V: TRBV7-2
size: NA
J: TRBJ2-5
D: NA
CDR3: CASSSYPWTTEGETQYF
DNA: TGTGCCAGCAGCTCTTACCCCTGGACCACCGAGGGAGAGACCCAGTACTTC

V: TRBV4-3
size: NA
J: TRBJ2-4
D: NA
CDR3: CASSQQLQGGGNIQYF
DNA: TGCGCCAGCAGCCAACAACTTCAGGGGGGTGGAAACATTCAGTACTTC

V: TRBV28
size: NA
J: TRBJ1-1
D: NA
CDR3: CASSLLEGDTEAFF
DNA: TGTGCCAGCAGTTTACTAGAGGGGGACACTGAAGCTTTCTTT

V: TRBV7-9
size: NA
J: TRBJ1-1
D: TRBD1
CDR3: CASSPGTGTNTEAFF
DNA: TGTGCCAGCAGCCCAGGGACAGGTACGAACACTGAAGCTTTCTTT

V: TRBV28
size: NA
J: TRBJ1-2
D: TRBD1
CDR3: CASRFGQGAYGYTF
DNA: TGTGCCAGCAGATTCGGACAGGGGGCCTATGGCTACACCTTC

V: TRBV28
size: NA
J: TRBJ1-2
D: NA
CDR3: CASSLPLGVHGYTF
DNA: TGTGCCAGCAGTTTACCTCTAGGGGTTCATGGCTACACCTTC

V: TRBV9
size: NA
J: TRBJ2-1
D: TRBD1
CDR3: CASSANRDRGFSEQFF
DNA: TGTGCCAGCAGCGCCAACCGGGACAGGGGTTTCAGTGAGCAGTTCTTC

V: TRBV20-1
size: NA
J: TRBJ2-7
D: NA
CDR3: CSASQVNYEQYF
DNA: TGCAGTGCTAGTCAGGTCAACTACGAGCAGTACTTC

V: TRBV19
size: NA
J: TRBJ2-7
D: NA
CDR3: CASSMGEHEQYF
DNA: TGTGCCAGTAGTATGGGAGAACACGAGCAGTACTTC

V: TRBV6-4
size: NA
J: TRBJ2-7
D: NA
CDR3: CASSRQEARGAYEQYF
DNA: TGTGCCAGCAGTCGACAGGAGGCCCGGGGGGCCTACGAGCAGTACTTC

V: TRBV29-1
size: NA
J: TRBJ2-1
D: TRBD1
CDR3: CSVMDRAMNEQFF
DNA: TGCAGCGTGATGGACAGGGCAATGAATGAGCAGTTCTTC

V: TRBV24-1
size: NA
J: TRBJ2-3
D: NA
CDR3: CATSDLGGTSTDTQYF
DNA: TGTGCCACCAGTGATTTGGGCGGAACTAGCACAGATACGCAGTATTTT

V: TRBV19
size: NA
J: TRBJ2-1
D: TRBD2
CDR3: CATRLAGQAYNEQFF
DNA: TGTGCCACCCGACTAGCGGGACAGGCATACAATGAGCAGTTCTTC

V: TRBV21-1
size: NA
J: TRBJ2-7
D: NA
CDR3: CASSKEAWSSYEQYF
DNA: TGTGCCAGCAGCAAAGAGGCGTGGAGCTCCTACGAGCAGTACTTC

V: TRBV27
size: once
J: TRBJ2-1
D: NA
CDR3: CASSLSGGNEQFF
DNA: TGTGCCAGCAGTTTATCGGGGGGCAATGAGCAGTTCTTC

V: TRBV9
size: NA
J: TRBJ1-2
D: NA
CDR3: CASSGEGHPSSGYTF
DNA: TGTGCCAGCAGCGGAGAGGGACATCCCTCTTCTGGCTACACCTTC

V: TRBV18
size: NA
J: TRBJ2-5
D: TRBD2
CDR3: CASSESGRETQYF
DNA: TGTGCCAGCTCAGAAAGCGGGAGGGAGACCCAGTACTTC

V: TRBV6-5
size: NA
J: TRBJ1-2
D: TRBD1
CDR3: CASTGGRVYGYTF
DNA: TGTGCCAGCACAGGGGGCCGGGTCTATGGCTACACCTTC

V: TRBV3-1/TRBV3-2
size: NA
J: TRBJ2-1
D: NA
CDR3: CASSQSRSHEQFF
DNA: TGTGCCAGCAGCCAAAGCCGATCCCATGAGCAGTTCTTC

V: TRBV9
size: NA
J: TRBJ2-1
D: NA
CDR3: CASSVEYSAGRSSYNEQFF
DNA: TGTGCCAGCAGCGTAGAGTACTCGGCGGGAAGAAGCTCCTACAATGAGCAGTTCTTC

V: TRBV7-9
size: once
J: TRBJ1-3
D: TRBD1
CDR3: CASSAIGTGAHSGNTIYF
DNA: TGTGCCAGCAGCGCCATTGGGACAGGGGCCCACTCTGGAAACACCATATATTTT

V: TRBV5-5
size: NA
J: TRBJ2-7
D: TRBD2
CDR3: CASSLIAGVHEQYF
DNA: TGTGCCAGCAGCTTAATAGCGGGTGTACACGAGCAGTACTTC

V: TRBV27
size: NA
J: TRBJ2-3
D: TRBD1
CDR3: CASSLSKGTGRLTDTQYF
DNA: TGTGCCAGCAGTTTATCGAAAGGGACAGGGAGACTCACAGATACGCAGTATTTT

V: TRBV10-3
size: NA
J: TRBJ1-3
D: TRBD1
CDR3: CAISGTGIGNTIYF
DNA: TGTGCCATCAGTGGGACAGGCATTGGAAACACCATATATTTT

V: TRBV12-1
size: NA
J: TRBJ2-5
D: NA
CDR3: CASSFACDETQYF
DNA: TGTGCCAGCAGCTTTGCCTGCGATGAGACCCAGTACTTC

V: TRBV27
size: NA
J: TRBJ2-7
D: TRBD2
CDR3: CASSPSGGYEQYF
DNA: TGTGCCAGCAGTCCTAGCGGGGGGTACGAGCAGTACTTC

V: TRBV4-1
size: NA
J: TRBJ2-7
D: NA
CDR3: CASSQGLAASYEQYF
DNA: TGCGCCAGCAGCCAAGGACTGGCGGCCTCCTACGAGCAGTACTTC

V: TRBV3-1/TRBV3-2
size: NA
J: TRBJ1-2
D: TRBD1
CDR3: CASSHWDREDGGYTF
DNA: TGTGCCAGCAGCCATTGGGACAGGGAAGATGGTGGCTACACCTTC

V: TRBV2
size: NA
J: TRBJ1-2
D: TRBD1
CDR3: CASRQNFRGRGYGYTF
DNA: TGTGCCAGCAGACAAAACTTCAGGGGGCGCGGCTATGGCTACACCTTC

V: TRBV28
size: NA
J: TRBJ1-4
D: NA
CDR3: CASSTGLTATNEKLFF
DNA: TGTGCCAGCTCGACAGGATTAACCGCAACTAATGAAAAACTGTTTTTT

V: TRBV5-4
size: NA
J: TRBJ2-1
D: NA
CDR3: CASSDLSSRLEQFF
DNA: TGTGCCAGCAGCGATCTGAGTTCCCGGTTAGAGCAGTTCTTC

V: TRBV19
size: NA
J: TRBJ1-4
D: TRBD1
CDR3: CASRETGGGEKLFF
DNA: TGTGCCAGTCGGGAGACAGGGGGTGGTGAAAAACTGTTTTTT

V: TRBV5-1
size: NA
J: TRBJ2-7
D: TRBD1
CDR3: CASSFTGTARYEQYF
DNA: TGCGCCAGCAGCTTCACCGGGACAGCACGATACGAGCAGTACTTC

V: TRBV25-1
size: NA
J: TRBJ1-1
D: TRBD1
CDR3: CASRRQGESTEAFF
DNA: TGTGCCAGCAGACGACAGGGTGAGAGCACTGAAGCTTTCTTT